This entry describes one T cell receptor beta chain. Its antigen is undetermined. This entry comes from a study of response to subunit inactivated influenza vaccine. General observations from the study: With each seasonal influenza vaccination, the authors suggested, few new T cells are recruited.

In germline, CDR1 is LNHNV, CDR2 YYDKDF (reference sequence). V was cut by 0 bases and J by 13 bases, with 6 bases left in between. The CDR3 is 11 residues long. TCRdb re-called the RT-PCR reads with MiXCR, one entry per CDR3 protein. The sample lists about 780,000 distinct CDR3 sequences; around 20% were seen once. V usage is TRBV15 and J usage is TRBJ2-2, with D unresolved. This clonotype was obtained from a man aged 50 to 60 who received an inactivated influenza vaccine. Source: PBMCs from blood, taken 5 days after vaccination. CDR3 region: CATSRDLGLFF. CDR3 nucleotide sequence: TGTGCCACCAGCAGAGATCTGGGGCTGTTTTTT.